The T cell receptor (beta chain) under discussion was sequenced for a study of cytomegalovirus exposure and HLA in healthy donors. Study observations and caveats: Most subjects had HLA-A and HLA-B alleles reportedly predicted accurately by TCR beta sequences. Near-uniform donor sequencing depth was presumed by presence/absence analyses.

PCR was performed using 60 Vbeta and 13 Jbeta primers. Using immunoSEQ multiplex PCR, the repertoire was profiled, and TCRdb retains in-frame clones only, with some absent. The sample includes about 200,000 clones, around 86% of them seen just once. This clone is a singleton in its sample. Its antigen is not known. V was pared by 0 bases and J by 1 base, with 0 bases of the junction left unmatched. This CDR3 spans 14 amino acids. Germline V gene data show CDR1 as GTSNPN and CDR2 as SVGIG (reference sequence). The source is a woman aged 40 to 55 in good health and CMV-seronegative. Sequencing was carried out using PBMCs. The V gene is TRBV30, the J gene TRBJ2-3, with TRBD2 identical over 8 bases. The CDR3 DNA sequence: TGTGCCTGGAGTGTTAGCGGGGGCACAGATACGCAGTATTTT. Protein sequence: CAWSVSGGTDTQYF.